A selection of T cell receptor beta chains follows, all from one sample in a study of T-cell memory formation after mild COVID-19. TCRdb passed the 5' RACE reads through MiXCR, listing each CDR3 protein once. The sample has 550,000 to 700,000 distinct CDR3 sequences, 15% to 20% seen once; the top ten hold about 7.5%. The sequenced material came from PBMCs or a T cell subset sorted from them (not recorded which). The receptor source for this set is an adult woman who had mild COVID-19 (a few samples of this study predate the infection). Cell type and time point are not known. Each CDR3 is given with its conserved first and last residue. The order of the fields is clone size, CDR3 length, V gene, J gene, CDR3 protein. Size values are once, few and many counts, or a class for expanded clones, and some rows have none.

.	16	TRBV7-3	TRBJ2-1	CASSFRGRASRDEQFF
once	15	TRBV7-9	TRBJ1-2	CASSLTTGRGHGYTF
.	19	TRBV18	TRBJ1-3	CASSPLGTGDFISGNTIYF
.	13	TRBV29-1	TRBJ1-1	CSVEPRQNTEAFF
.	16	TRBV24-1	TRBJ2-1	CATSDFTAGGYNEQFF
few	16	TRBV7-2	TRBJ1-2	CASSLGGTGRNYGYTF
few	16	TRBV5-1	TRBJ2-2	CASSAAQGASTGELFF
few	18	TRBV27	TRBJ1-4	CASSQRRASGTVNEKLFF
few	16	TRBV7-2	TRBJ2-1	CASSPGGLAGVNEQFF
few	15	TRBV9	TRBJ2-7	CASSVRADLLGEQYF
few	14	TRBV29-1	TRBJ1-2	CSSTGTGMVDGYTF
.	15	TRBV7-8	TRBJ1-5	CASSSLGGTHQPQHF
.	15	TRBV9	TRBJ1-2	CASSVAVTTAYGYTF
few	18	TRBV5-1	TRBJ1-1	CASSPLRDRGRGNTEAFF
few	16	TRBV7-6	TRBJ2-1	CASSLVSGGSFNEQFF
.	14	TRBV19	TRBJ2-2	CASSRQGDTGELFF
few	17	TRBV4-3	TRBJ2-1	CASSQDMRIVTYNEQFF
.	14	TRBV7-3	TRBJ2-2	CASSLIRNTGELFF
.	12	TRBV7-2	TRBJ1-2	CASSPELYGYTF
.	15	TRBV7-2	TRBJ2-1	CASSKTSLGYNEQFF
.	18	TRBV6-7	TRBJ2-7	CASSPRPGLAGRVNEQYF
few	12	TRBV29-1	TRBJ2-7	CSAGQNPYEQYF
many	15	TRBV6-5	TRBJ1-5	CASSYSDRENQPQHF
few	11	TRBV20-1	TRBJ1-1	CSAAGQVDAFF
many	14	TRBV18	TRBJ1-2	CASSPGTGYYGYTF
.	13	TRBV5-4	TRBJ1-1	CASSLGGTGRAFF
many	17	TRBV5-1	TRBJ2-1	CASSLVPGLAGYNEQFF
few	14	TRBV19	TRBJ2-7	CASSIGTGSHEQYF
few	12	TRBV29-1	TRBJ2-5	CSVGLLGETQYF
.	13	TRBV29-1	TRBJ1-4	CSVERQGNEKLFF
few	14	TRBV4-3	TRBJ2-5	CASSHDRARETQYF
few	17	TRBV7-6	TRBJ2-6	CASSLGVVAPGANVLTF
few	16	TRBV5-6	TRBJ2-1	CASSYKGTSGNNEQFF
.	14	TRBV12-3/TRBV12-4	TRBJ2-1	CASSLVGGDNEQFF
few	16	TRBV4-3	TRBJ2-7	CASSQDFSGGAVEQYF
.	15	TRBV5-6	TRBJ1-6	CASSLRDRGVSSLHF
few	17	TRBV19	TRBJ2-1	CASSARLAGGLYNEQFF
.	16	TRBV20-1	TRBJ2-2	CSARDFRTGETGELFF
few	13	TRBV20-1	TRBJ1-1	CSANRGGDTEAFF
few	13	TRBV20-1	TRBJ1-1	CSALTRSSTGAFF
.	15	TRBV30	TRBJ1-3	CAWRGTRSSGNTIYF
few	14	TRBV20-1	TRBJ1-2	CSARSDRAYYGYTF
.	14	TRBV3-1	TRBJ1-1	CASRAPGANTEAFF
few	12	TRBV7-6	TRBJ2-7	CAVLGGGYEQYF
.	13	TRBV24-1	TRBJ1-5	CATSDFNGQPQHF
.	14	TRBV7-2	TRBJ2-3	CASGLATAKDTQYF
few	14	TRBV19	TRBJ2-3	CASTLDGGVDTQYF
.	15	TRBV2	TRBJ2-5	CASSEALGSPETQYF
.	15	TRBV12-3/TRBV12-4	TRBJ2-7	CASSDDRASSYEQYF
.	11	TRBV20-1	TRBJ2-1	CSARGSNEQFF
.	15	TRBV7-9	TRBJ1-1	CASSLAEGLNTEAFF
.	15	TRBV12-3/TRBV12-4	TRBJ1-3	CASTPGLNSGNTIYF
.	17	TRBV4-1	TRBJ2-7	CASRLSLGGGSSYEQYF